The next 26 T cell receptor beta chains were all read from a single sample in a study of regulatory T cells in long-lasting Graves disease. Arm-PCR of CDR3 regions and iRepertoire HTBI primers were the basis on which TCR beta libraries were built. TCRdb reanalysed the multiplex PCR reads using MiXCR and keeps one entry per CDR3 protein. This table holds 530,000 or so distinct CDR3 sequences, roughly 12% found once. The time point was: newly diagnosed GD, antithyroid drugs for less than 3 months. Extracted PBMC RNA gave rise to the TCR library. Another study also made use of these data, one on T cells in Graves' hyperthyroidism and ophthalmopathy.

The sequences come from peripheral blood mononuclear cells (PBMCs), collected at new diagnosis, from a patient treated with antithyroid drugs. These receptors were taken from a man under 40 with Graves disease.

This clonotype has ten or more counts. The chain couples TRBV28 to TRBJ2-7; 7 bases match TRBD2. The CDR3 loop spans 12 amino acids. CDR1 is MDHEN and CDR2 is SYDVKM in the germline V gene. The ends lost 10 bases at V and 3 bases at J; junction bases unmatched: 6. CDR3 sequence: CATRGDHYEQYF. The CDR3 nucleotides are TGTGCCACCCGGGGGGACCACTACGAGCAGTACTTC.

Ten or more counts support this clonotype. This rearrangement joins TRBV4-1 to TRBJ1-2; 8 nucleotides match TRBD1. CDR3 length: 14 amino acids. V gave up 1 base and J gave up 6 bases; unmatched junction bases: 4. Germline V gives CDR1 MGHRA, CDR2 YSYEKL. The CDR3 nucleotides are TGCGCCAGCAGCCAAGTAGGGACAGGTGATGGCTACACCTTC. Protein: CASSQVGTGDGYTF.

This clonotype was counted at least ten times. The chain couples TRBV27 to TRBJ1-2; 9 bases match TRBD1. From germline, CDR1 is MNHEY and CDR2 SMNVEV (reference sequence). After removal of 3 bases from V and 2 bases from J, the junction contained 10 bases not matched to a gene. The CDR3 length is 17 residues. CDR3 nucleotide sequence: TGTGCCAGCAGTTTGAGGGGGCGGGGACAGGGAAACTATGGCTACACCTTC. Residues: CASSLRGRGQGNYGYTF.

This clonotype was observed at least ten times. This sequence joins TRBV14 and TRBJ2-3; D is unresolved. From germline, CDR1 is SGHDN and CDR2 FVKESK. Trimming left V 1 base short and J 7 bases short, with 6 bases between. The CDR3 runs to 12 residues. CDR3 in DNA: TGTGCCAGCAGCCAAGGGGGATATACGCAGTATTTT. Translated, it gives CASSQGGYTQYF. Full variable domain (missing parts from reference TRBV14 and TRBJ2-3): EAGVTQFPSHSVIEKGQTVTLRCDPISGHDNLYWYRRVMGKEIKFLLHFVKESKQDESGMPNNRFLAERTGGTYSTLKVQPAELEDSGVYFCASSQGGYTQYFGPGTRLTVL.

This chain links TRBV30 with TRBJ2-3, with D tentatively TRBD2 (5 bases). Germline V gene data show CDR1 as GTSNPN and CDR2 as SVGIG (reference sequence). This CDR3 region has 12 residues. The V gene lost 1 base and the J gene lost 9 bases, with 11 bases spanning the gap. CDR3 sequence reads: CAWSDTSSTQYF. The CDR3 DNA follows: TGTGCCTGGAGTGATACTAGTTCAACGCAGTATTTT.

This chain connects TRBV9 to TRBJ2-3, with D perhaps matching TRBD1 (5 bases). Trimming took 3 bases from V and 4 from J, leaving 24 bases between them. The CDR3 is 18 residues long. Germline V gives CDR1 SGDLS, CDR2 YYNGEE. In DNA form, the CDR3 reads TGTGCCAGCAGCGACATGGTGGGCTACGACAGTCGCGCAGATACGCAGTATTTT. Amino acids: CASSDMVGYDSRADTQYF.

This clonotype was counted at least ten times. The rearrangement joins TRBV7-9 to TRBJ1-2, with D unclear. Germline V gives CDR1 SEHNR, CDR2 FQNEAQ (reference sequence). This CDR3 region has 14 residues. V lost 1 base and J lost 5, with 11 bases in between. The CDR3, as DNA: TGTGCCAGCAGCTTAGAAGGATGGTCTTATGGCTACACCTTC. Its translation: CASSLEGWSYGYTF.

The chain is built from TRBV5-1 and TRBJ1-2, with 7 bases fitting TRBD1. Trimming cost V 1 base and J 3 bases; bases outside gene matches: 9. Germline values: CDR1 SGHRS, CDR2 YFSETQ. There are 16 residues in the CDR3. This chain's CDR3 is CASSLFGGGADYGYTF. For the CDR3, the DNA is TGCGCCAGCAGCTTGTTCGGAGGGGGCGCTGACTATGGCTACACCTTC. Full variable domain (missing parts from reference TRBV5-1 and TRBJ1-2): KAGVTQTPRYLIKTRGQQVTLSCSPISGHRSVSWYQQTPGQGLQFLFEYFSETQRNKGNFPGRFSGRQFSNSRSEMNVSTLELGDSALYLCASSLFGGGADYGYTFGSGTRLTVV.

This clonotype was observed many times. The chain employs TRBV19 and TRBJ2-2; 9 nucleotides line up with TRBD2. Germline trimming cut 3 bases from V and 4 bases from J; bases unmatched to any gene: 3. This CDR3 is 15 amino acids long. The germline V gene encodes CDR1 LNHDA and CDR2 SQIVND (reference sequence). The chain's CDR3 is CASSIAGGSTGELFF. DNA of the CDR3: TGTGCCAGTAGTATCGCGGGAGGGTCCACCGGGGAGCTGTTTTTT.

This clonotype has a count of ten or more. The CDR3 sequence: CASGPGTELYEQYF. CDR3 sequence (DNA): TGTGCCAGCGGCCCCGGGACCGAACTCTACGAGCAGTACTTC. The chain joins TRBV27 to TRBJ2-7; D may match TRBD1 or TRBD2 (5 bases each). CDR1 is MNHEY and CDR2 is SMNVEV in the germline V gene (reference sequence). Deletions cut 8 bases from V and 3 bases from J, with 17 bases between. This CDR3 comprises 14 residues.

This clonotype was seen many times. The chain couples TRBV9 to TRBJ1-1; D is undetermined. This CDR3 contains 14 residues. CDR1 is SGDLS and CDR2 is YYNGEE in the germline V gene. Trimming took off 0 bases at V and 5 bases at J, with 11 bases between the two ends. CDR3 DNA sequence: TGTGCCAGCAGCGTAGAGGGAGGTGGGACTGAAGCTTTCTTT. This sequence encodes CASSVEGGGTEAFF. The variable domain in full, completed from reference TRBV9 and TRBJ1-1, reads DSGVTQTPKHLITATGQRVTLRCSPRSGDLSVYWYQQSLDQGLQFLIQYYNGEERAKGNILERFSAQQFPDLHSELNLSSLELGDSALYFCASSVEGGGTEAFFGQGTRLTVV.

The CDR3 loop is CASSQDPAQIGELFF. The CDR3 region has the DNA TGCGCCAGCAGCCAAGATCCAGCCCAGATCGGGGAGCTGTTTTTT. The chain employs TRBV4-1 and TRBJ2-2; D is uncertain. The germline V gene encodes CDR1 MGHRA and CDR2 YSYEKL. This CDR3 spans 15 amino acids. Trimming stripped 0 bases from V and 7 bases from J, with 12 bases between.

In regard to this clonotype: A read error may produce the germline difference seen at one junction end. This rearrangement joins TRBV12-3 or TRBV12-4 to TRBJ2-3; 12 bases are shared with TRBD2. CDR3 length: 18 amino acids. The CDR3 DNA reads TGTACCAGCAGCGGACAGGGAAAGACTAGCGGGAGTGCAGATACGCAGTATTTT. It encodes CTSSGQGKTSGSADTQYF.

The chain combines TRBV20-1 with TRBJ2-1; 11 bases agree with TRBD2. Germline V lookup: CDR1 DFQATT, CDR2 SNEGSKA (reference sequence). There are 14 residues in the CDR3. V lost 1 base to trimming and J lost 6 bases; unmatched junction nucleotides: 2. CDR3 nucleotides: TGCAGTGCTAGAGTAGCGGGAGGGGGCAATGAGCAGTTCTTC. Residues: CSARVAGGGNEQFF.

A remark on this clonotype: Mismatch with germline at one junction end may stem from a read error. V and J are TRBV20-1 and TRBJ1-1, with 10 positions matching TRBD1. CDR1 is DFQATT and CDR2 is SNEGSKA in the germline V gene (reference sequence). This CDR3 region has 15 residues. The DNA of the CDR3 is TGCAGTGCTATTTCGGGACAGGGGACGAACGCTGAAGCTTTCTTT. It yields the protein CSAISGQGTNAEAFF.

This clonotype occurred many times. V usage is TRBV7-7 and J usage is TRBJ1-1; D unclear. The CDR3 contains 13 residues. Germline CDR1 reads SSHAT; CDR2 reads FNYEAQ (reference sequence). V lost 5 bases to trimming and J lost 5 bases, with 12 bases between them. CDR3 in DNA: TGTGCCAGCAGCGCAGGTGTGGGTACTGAAGCTTTCTTT. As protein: CASSAGVGTEAFF.

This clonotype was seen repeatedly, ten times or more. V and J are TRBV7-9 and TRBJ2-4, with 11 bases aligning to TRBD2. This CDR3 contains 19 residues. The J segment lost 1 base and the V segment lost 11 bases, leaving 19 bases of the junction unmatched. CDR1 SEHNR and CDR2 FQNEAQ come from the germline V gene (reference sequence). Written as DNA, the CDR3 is TGTGCCGCTAGTGTGGGGAGACTAGCGGGAAGCGCGGCCAAAAACATTCAGTACTTC. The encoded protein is CAASVGRLAGSAAKNIQYF. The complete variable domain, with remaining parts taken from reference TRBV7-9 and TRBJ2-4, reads DTGVSQNPRHKITKRGQNVTFRCDPISEHNRLYWYRQTLGQGPEFLTYFQNEAQLEKSRLLSDRFSAERPKGSFSTLEIQRTEQGDSAMYLCAASVGRLAGSAAKNIQYFGAGTRLSVL.

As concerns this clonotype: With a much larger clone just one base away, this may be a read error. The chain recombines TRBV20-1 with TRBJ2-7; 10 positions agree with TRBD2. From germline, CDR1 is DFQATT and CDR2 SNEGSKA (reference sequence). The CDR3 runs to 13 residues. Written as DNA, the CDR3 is TGCAGTGCTGTAGCGGGAGGCTTGGGGGAGCGGTACTTC. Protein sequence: CSAVAGGLGERYF.

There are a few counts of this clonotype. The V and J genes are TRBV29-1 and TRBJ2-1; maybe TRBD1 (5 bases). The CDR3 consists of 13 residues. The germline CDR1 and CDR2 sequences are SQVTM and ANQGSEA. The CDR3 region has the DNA TGCAACGTGTCAGGGTACGCAATCGATGAGCAGTTCTTC. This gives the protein CNVSGYAIDEQFF.

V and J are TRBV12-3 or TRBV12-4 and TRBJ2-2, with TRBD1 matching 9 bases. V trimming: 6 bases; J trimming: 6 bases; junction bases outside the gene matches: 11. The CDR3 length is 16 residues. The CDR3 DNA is TGTGCCAGCAGCCCAAGGGACAGGGTCTTGCCCGGGGAGCTGTTTTTT. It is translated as CASSPRDRVLPGELFF.

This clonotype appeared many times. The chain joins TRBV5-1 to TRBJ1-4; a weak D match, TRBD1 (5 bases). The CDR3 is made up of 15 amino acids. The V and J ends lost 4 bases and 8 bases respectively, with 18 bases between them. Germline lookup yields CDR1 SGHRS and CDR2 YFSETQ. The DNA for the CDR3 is TGCGCCAGCAGCGATGGGGATTGGGGGAACGAAAAACTGTTTTTT. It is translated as CASSDGDWGNEKLFF.

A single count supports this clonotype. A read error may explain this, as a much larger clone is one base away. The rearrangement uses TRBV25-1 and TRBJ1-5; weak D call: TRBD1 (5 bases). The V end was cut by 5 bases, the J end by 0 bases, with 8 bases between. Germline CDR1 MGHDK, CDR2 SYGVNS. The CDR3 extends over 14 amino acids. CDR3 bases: TGTGCCAGCAGTCTACAGGATAGCAATCAGCCCCAGCATTTT. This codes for CASSLQDSNQPQHF.

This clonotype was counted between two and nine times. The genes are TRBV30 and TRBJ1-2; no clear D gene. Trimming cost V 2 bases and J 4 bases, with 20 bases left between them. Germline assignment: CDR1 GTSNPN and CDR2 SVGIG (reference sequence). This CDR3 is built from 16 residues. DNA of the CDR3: TGTGCCTGGAGTCTCGGAAATAGTATCCGGGTCTATGGCTACACCTTC. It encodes CAWSLGNSIRVYGYTF.

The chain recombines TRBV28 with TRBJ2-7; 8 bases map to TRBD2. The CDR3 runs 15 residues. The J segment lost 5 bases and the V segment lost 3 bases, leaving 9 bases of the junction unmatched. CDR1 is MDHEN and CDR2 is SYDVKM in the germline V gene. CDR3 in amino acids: CASSLGIAGRDEQYF. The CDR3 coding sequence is TGTGCCAGCAGTTTGGGGATAGCGGGACGGGACGAGCAGTACTTC.

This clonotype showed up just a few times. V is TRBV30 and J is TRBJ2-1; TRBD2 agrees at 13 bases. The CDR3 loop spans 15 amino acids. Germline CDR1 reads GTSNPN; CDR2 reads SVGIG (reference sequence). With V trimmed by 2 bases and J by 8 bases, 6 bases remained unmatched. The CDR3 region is CAWSQGLAGRYEQFF. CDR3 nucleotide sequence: TGTGCCTGGAGTCAGGGACTAGCGGGACGCTATGAGCAGTTCTTC.

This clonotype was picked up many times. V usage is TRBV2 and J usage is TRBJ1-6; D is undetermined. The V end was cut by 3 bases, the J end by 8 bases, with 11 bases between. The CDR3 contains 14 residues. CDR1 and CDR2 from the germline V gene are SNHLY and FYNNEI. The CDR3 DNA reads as TGTGCCAGCAGTGAGGGGTTTTCAGATTCACCCCTCCACTTT. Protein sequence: CASSEGFSDSPLHF.